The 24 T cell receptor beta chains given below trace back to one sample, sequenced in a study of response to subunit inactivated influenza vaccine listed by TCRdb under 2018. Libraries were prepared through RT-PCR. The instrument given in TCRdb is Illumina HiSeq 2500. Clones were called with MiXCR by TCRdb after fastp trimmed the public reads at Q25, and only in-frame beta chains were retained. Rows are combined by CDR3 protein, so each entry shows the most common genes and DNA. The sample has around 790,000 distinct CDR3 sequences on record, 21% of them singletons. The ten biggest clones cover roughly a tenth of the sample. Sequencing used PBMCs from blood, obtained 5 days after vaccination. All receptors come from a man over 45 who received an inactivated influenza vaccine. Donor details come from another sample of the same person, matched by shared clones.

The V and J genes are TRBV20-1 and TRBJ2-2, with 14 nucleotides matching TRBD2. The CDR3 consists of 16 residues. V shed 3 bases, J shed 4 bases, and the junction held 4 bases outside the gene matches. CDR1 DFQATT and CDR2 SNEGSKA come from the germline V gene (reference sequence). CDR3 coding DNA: TGCAGTGCTAGTGGACTAGCGGGAGGAACCACCGGGGAGCTGTTTTTT. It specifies CSASGLAGGTTGELFF.

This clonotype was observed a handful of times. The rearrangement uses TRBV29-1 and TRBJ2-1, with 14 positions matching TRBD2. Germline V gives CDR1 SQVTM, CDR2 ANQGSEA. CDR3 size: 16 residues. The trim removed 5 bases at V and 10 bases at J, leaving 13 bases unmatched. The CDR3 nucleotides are TGCAGCGTTTATAACCCGGGACTAGCGGGAGCTCGGGAGCAGTTCTTC. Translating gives CSVYNPGLAGAREQFF.

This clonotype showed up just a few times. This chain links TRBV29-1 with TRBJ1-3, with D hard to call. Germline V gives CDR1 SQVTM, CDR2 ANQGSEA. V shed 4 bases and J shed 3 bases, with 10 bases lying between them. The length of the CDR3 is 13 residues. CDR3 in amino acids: CSVASGIGNTIYF. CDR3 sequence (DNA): TGCAGCGTTGCTTCCGGGATTGGAAACACCATATATTTT.

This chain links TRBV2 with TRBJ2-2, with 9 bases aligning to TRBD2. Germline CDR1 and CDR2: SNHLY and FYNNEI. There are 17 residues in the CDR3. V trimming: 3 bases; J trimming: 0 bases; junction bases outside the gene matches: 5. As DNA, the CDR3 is TGTGCCAGCAGTGACGATAGCGGGGGACCGAACACCGGGGAGCTGTTTTTT. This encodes CASSDDSGGPNTGELFF.

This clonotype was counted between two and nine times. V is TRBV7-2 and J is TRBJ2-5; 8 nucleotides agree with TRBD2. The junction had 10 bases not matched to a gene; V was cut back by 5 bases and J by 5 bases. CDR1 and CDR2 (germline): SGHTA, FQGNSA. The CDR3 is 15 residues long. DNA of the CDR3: TGTGCCAGCAGCGGCGGGAGGACTCATCCGGAGACCCAGTACTTC. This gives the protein CASSGGRTHPETQYF.

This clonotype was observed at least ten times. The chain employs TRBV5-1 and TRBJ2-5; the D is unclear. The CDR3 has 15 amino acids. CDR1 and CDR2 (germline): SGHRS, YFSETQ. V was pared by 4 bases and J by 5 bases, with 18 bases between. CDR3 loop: CASSQTGQPGETQYF. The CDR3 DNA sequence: TGCGCCAGCAGCCAAACGGGCCAACCAGGCGAGACCCAGTACTTC. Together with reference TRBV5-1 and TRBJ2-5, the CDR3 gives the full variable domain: KAGVTQTPRYLIKTRGQQVTLSCSPISGHRSVSWYQQTPGQGLQFLFEYFSETQRNKGNFPGRFSGRQFSNSRSEMNVSTLELGDSALYLCASSQTGQPGETQYFGPGTRLLVL.

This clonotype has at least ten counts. CDR3: CASSQAAGSNTGELFF. CDR3 coding DNA: TGTGCCAGCAGCCAAGCTGCGGGATCGAACACCGGGGAGCTGTTTTTT. This chain uses TRBV4-2 with TRBJ2-2; a possible D gene is TRBD2 (6 bases). The CDR3 covers 16 residues. V lost 1 base, J lost 0 bases, and 9 bases lay in between. Germline CDR1 LGHNA, CDR2 YNFKEQ.

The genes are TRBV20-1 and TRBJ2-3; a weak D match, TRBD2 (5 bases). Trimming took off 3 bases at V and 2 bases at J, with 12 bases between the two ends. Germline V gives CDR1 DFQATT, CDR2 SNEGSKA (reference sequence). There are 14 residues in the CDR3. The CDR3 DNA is TGCAGTGCTAGCGAGGGTAGTTTCACAGATACGCAGTATTTT. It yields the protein CSASEGSFTDTQYF.

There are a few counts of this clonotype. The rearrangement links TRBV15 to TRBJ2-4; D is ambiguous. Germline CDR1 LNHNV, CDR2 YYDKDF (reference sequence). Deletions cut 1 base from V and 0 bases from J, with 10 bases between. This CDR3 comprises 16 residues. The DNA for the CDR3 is TGTGCCACCAGCAGAGCTAGACTCGTAGCCAAAAACATTCAGTACTTC. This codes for CATSRARLVAKNIQYF.

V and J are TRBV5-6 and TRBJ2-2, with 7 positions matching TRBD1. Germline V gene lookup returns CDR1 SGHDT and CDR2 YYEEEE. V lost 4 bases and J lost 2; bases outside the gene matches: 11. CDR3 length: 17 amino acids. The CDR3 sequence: CASSGPPGQQNTGELFF. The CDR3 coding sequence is TGTGCCAGCAGCGGACCACCGGGACAGCAAAACACCGGGGAGCTGTTTTTT.

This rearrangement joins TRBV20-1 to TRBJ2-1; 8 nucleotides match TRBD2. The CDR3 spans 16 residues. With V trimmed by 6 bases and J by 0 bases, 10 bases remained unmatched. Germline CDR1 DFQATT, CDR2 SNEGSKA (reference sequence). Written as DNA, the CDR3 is TGCAGTGCCGTGGGTAGCGGGATGAGCTCCTACAATGAGCAGTTCTTC. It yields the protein CSAVGSGMSSYNEQFF.

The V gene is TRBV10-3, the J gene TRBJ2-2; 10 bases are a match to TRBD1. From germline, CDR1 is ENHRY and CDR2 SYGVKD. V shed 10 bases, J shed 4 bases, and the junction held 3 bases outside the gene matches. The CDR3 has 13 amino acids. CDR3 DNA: TGTGCCACGGGGACAGGGGCCACCGGGGAGCTGTTTTTT. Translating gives CATGTGATGELFF.

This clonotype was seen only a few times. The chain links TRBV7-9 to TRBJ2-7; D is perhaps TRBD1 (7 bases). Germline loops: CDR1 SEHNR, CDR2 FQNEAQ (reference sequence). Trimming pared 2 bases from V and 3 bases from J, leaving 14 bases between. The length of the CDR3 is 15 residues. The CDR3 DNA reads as TGTGCCAGCAGCTTAAGGCGGGACAGTAACTACGAGCAGTACTTC. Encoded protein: CASSLRRDSNYEQYF.

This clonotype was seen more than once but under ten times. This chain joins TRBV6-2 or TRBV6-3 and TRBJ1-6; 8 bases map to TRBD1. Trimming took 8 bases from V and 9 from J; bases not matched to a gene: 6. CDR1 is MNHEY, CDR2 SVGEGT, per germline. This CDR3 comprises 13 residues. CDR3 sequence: CASRQGLSSPLHF. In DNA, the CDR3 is TGTGCCAGCCGACAGGGGTTATCTTCACCCCTCCACTTT.

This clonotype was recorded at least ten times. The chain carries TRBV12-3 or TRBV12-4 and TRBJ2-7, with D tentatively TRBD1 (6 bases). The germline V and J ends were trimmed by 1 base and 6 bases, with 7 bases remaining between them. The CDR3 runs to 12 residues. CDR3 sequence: CASSLGTVEQYF. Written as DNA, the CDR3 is TGTGCCAGCAGTTTAGGGACAGTCGAGCAGTACTTC.

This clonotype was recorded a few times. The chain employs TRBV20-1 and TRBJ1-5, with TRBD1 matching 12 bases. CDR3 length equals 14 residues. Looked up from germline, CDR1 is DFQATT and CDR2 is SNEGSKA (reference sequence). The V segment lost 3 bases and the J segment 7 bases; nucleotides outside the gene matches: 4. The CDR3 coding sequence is TGCAGTGCTAGGGGGACAGGGGGCAGCCAGCCCCAGCATTTT. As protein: CSARGTGGSQPQHF.

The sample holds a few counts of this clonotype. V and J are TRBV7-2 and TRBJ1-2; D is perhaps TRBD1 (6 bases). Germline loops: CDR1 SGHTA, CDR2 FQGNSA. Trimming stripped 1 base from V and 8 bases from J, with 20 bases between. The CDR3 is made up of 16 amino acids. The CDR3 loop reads CASSLVGGRGSNGYTF. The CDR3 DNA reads TGTGCCAGCAGCTTAGTGGGGGGCAGGGGTTCGAACGGCTACACCTTC.

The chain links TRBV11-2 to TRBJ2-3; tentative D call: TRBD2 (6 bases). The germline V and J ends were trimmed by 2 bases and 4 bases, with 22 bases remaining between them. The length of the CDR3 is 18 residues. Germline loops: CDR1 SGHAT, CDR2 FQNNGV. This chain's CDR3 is CASSLPQGLGGESDTQYF. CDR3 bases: TGTGCCAGCAGCTTACCTCAGGGTCTGGGGGGAGAATCAGATACGCAGTATTTT.

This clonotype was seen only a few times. The CDR3 DNA reads TGTGCCTGGAGTTCCGGGCCCTTCGACAATGAGCAGTTCTTC. Protein product: CAWSSGPFDNEQFF. This sequence joins TRBV30 and TRBJ2-1; the D is unclear. The germline V and J ends were trimmed by 2 bases and 5 bases, with 13 bases remaining between them. CDR3 length: 14 residues. The germline V gene encodes CDR1 GTSNPN and CDR2 SVGIG (reference sequence).

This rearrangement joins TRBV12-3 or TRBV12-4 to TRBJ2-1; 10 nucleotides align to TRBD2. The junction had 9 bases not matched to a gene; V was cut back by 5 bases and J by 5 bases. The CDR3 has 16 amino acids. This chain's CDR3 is CASSPAGGRGNNEQFF. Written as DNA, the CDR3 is TGTGCCAGCAGTCCAGCGGGGGGGCGGGGCAACAATGAGCAGTTCTTC.

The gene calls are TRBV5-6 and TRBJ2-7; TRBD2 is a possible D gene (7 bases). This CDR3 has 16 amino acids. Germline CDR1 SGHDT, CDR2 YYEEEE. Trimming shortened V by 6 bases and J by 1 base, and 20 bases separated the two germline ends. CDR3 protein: CASTHDGGRRSYEQYF. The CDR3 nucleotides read TGTGCCAGCACCCACGACGGGGGGCGAAGATCCTACGAGCAGTACTTC.

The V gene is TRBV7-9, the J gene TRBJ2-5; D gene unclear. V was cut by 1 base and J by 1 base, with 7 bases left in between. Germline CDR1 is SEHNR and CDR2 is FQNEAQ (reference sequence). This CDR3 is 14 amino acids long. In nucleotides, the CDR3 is TGTGCCAGCAGCTTAGTTGCGCGCCAAGAGACCCAGTACTTC. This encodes CASSLVARQETQYF.

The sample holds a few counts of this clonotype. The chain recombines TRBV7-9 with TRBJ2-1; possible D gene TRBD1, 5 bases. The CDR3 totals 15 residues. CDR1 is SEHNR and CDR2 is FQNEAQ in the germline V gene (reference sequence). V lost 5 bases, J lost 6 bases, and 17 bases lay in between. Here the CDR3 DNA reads TGTGCCAGCAGCCCGAAGATCAGGGTGGGCAATGAGCAGTTCTTC. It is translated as CASSPKIRVGNEQFF.

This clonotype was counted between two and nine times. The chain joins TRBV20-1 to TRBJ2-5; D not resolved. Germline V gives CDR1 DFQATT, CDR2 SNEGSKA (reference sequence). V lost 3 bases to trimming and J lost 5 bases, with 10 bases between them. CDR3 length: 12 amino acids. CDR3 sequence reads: CSASRKRETQYF. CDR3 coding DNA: TGCAGTGCTAGTCGGAAGAGGGAGACCCAGTACTTC.